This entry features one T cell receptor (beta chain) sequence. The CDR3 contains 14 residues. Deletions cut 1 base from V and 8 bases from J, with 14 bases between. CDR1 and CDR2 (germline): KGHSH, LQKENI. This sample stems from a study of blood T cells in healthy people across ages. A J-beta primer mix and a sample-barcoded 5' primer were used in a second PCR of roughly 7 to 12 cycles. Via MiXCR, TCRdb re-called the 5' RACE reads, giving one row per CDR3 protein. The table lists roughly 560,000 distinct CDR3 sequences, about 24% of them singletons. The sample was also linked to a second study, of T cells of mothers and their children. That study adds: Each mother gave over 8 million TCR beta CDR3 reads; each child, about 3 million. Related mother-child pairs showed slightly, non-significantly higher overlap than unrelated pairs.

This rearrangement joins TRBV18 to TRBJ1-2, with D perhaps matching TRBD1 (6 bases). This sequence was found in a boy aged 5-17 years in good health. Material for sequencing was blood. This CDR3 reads CASSPLQGSRGYTF. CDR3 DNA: TGTGCCAGCTCACCACTCCAGGGGAGCCGGGGCTACACCTTC.